These 18 T cell receptor beta chains share one sample of origin, sequenced in a study of PD-1 blockade in classical Hodgkin lymphoma. Using immunoSEQ multiplex PCR, the repertoire was profiled, and TCRdb retains in-frame clones only, with some absent. The sample shows some 93,000 clones, roughly 92% of them seen only once. All the patients suffered relapse after autologous stem cell transplantation, and brentuximab vedotin exposure differed. The sequencing here drew on peripheral blood mononuclear cells (PBMCs), taken at baseline. These receptor sequences come from a human donor with classical Hodgkin lymphoma.

The rearrangement links TRBV6-1 to TRBJ2-7, with 9 nucleotides matching TRBD1. The CDR3 extends over 15 amino acids. V trimming: 5 bases; J trimming: 3 bases; junction bases outside the gene matches: 8. CDR1 MNHNS and CDR2 SASEGT come from the germline V gene. The CDR3 reads CASSSGTGTLYEQYF. DNA for the CDR3: TGTGCCAGCAGTTCCGGGACAGGGACCCTCTACGAGCAGTACTTC.

J is TRBJ1-3 and V is TRBV10-3; D unclear. The germline V and J ends were trimmed by 5 bases and 0 bases, with 17 bases remaining between them. The length of the CDR3 is 17 residues. CDR1 ENHRY and CDR2 SYGVKD come from the germline V gene. CDR3 sequence: CAISHGPQGGSGNTIYF. DNA for the CDR3: TGTGCCATCAGTCATGGGCCCCAAGGAGGCTCTGGAAACACCATATATTTT.

The rearrangement joins TRBV7-3 to TRBJ1-1; D is ambiguous. This CDR3 is 12 amino acids long. V gave up 6 bases and J gave up 8 bases, with 13 bases separating them. CDR1 and CDR2 from the germline V gene are SGHTA and FQGTGA. The CDR3 loop reads CASSLPYQEAFF. As DNA, the CDR3 is TGTGCCAGCAGTCTTCCATATCAAGAAGCTTTCTTT.

The CDR3 nucleotides are TGTGCCAGCGGCCGCGGGGGGGACACTGAAGCTTTCTTT. Its protein product is CASGRGGDTEAFF. The rearrangement joins TRBV6-5 to TRBJ1-1; tentative D call: TRBD1 (5 bases). The germline V gene has CDR1 MNHEY and CDR2 SVGAGI. This CDR3 has 13 residues. V lost 8 bases and J 3 bases, leaving 13 bases between the germline ends.

This rearrangement joins TRBV5-1 to TRBJ2-3; 8 bases agree with TRBD2. The CDR3 has 16 amino acids. The V segment lost 4 bases and the J segment 3 bases; nucleotides outside the gene matches: 10. Germline CDR1 is SGHRS and CDR2 is YFSETQ. DNA for the CDR3: TGCGCCAGCAGCCCCGTCACCGGGAGGGCTACAGATACGCAGTATTTT. Its protein is CASSPVTGRATDTQYF.

The chain links TRBV7-9 to TRBJ2-5; tentative D call: TRBD2 (6 bases). Per the germline V gene, CDR1 is SEHNR and CDR2 is FQNEAQ (reference sequence). The CDR3 runs 13 residues. The V end lost 3 bases, the J end lost 4 bases, and 9 bases lay between the germline ends. The CDR3 reads CASSFTGVETQYF. The DNA for the CDR3 is TGTGCCAGCAGCTTTACGGGGGTAGAGACCCAGTACTTC.

The V gene is TRBV6-5, the J gene TRBJ1-2; D may be TRBD1 (5 bases). The V end was cut by 2 bases, the J end by 8 bases, with 18 bases between. Germline CDR1 is MNHEY and CDR2 is SVGAGI. The CDR3 runs 15 residues. The CDR3 loop reads CASSYLSRGRRGYTF. CDR3 DNA sequence: TGTGCCAGCAGTTACCTTAGTCGGGGCAGACGGGGCTACACCTTC.

This chain joins TRBV30 and TRBJ2-7; 9 bases line up with TRBD1. Trimming cost V 3 bases and J 3 bases; bases outside gene matches: 9. CDR1 is GTSNPN and CDR2 is SVGIG in the germline V gene (reference sequence). The CDR3 has 15 residues. The CDR3 loop is CAWSLGQGKVYEQYF. CDR3 in DNA: TGTGCCTGGAGCTTGGGACAGGGAAAAGTCTACGAGCAGTACTTC. The full variable domain, rest sourced from reference TRBV30 and TRBJ2-7, is SQTIHQWPATLVQPVGSPLSLECTVEGTSNPNLYWYRQAAGRGLQLLFYSVGIGQISSEVPQNLSASRPQDRQFILSSKKLLLSDSGFYLCAWSLGQGKVYEQYFGPGTRLTVT.

The V gene is TRBV15, the J gene TRBJ1-3, with D perhaps matching TRBD1 (5 bases). Trimming removed 2 bases at V and 2 bases at J, with 16 bases between. CDR3 length equals 17 residues. Germline-derived CDR1 and CDR2 are LNHNV and YYDKDF (reference sequence). The CDR3 protein is CATSRYNRGLTGNTIYF. CDR3 DNA: TGTGCCACCAGCAGATACAACCGGGGCCTAACTGGAAACACCATATATTTT.

The genes are TRBV5-4 and TRBJ1-3; a weak D match, TRBD1 (6 bases). Germline loops: CDR1 SGHNT, CDR2 YYREEE (reference sequence). V lost 4 bases, J lost 3 bases, and 17 bases lay in between. The CDR3 spans 16 residues. This chain's CDR3 is CASSAGAWGYGNTIYF. In DNA form, the CDR3 reads TGTGCCAGCAGCGCGGGGGCTTGGGGATATGGAAACACCATATATTTT.

CDR3 sequence: CATLGDRATDTQYF. As DNA, the CDR3 is TGCGCCACCCTCGGGGACAGGGCGACAGATACGCAGTATTTT. V and J are TRBV10-1 and TRBJ2-3; 9 nucleotides agree with TRBD1. The germline V gene encodes CDR1 WNHNN and CDR2 SYGVQD (reference sequence). The CDR3 has 14 amino acids. V was pared by 10 bases and J by 3 bases, with 8 bases of the junction left unmatched.

This clone is a singleton in its sample. The genes are TRBV27 and TRBJ2-5, with 9 bases aligning to TRBD1. The J call is in doubt because the DNA end fits TRBJ2-7 better. The CDR3 loop spans 15 amino acids. Per the germline V gene, CDR1 is MNHEY and CDR2 is SMNVEV (reference sequence). In DNA, the CDR3 is TGTGCCAGCAGCTACGGACAGGGGCCCTCCTACGAGCAGTACTTC. It translates to CASSYGQGPSYEQYF.

This chain uses TRBV27 with TRBJ2-1, with D tentatively TRBD1 (5 bases). The CDR3 is made up of 13 amino acids. From germline, CDR1 is MNHEY and CDR2 SMNVEV (reference sequence). V shed 5 bases and J shed 1 base, with 6 bases lying between them. The CDR3 region is CASSPGSYNEQFF. The CDR3, as DNA: TGTGCCAGCAGTCCAGGGTCCTACAATGAGCAGTTCTTC.

The chain joins TRBV5-6 to TRBJ2-1; no clear D gene. CDR1 is SGHDT and CDR2 is YYEEEE in the germline V gene. The CDR3 runs to 16 residues. With 2 bases removed from V and 4 bases from J, the gap between germline ends came to 16 bases. Here the CDR3 reads CASSLGSSPPYNEQFF. As DNA, the CDR3 is TGTGCCAGCAGCTTAGGTTCATCTCCCCCTTACAATGAGCAGTTCTTC.

This chain connects TRBV2 to TRBJ1-2; D is perhaps TRBD1 (6 bases). CDR3 length: 14 residues. V was cut by 5 bases and J by 5 bases, with 15 bases left in between. CDR1 SNHLY and CDR2 FYNNEI come from the germline V gene. The CDR3 coding sequence is TGTGCCAGCAGTCAGACGCAGGGGAGGTATGGCTACACCTTC. The encoded protein is CASSQTQGRYGYTF.

The rearrangement links TRBV7-2 to TRBJ1-5; 9 nucleotides line up with TRBD1. Looked up from germline, CDR1 is SGHTA and CDR2 is FQGNSA. The CDR3 loop spans 14 amino acids. The J segment lost 6 bases and the V segment lost 5 bases, leaving 5 bases of the junction unmatched. Here the CDR3 reads CASSRDRAGQPQHF. CDR3 sequence (DNA): TGTGCCAGCAGCCGGGACAGGGCAGGTCAGCCCCAGCATTTT.

The chain carries TRBV27 and TRBJ2-1, with D perhaps TRBD2 (5 bases). Germline CDR1 reads MNHEY; CDR2 reads SMNVEV (reference sequence). The CDR3 runs to 14 residues. The V end was cut by 5 bases, the J end by 10 bases, with 18 bases between. The CDR3 DNA follows: TGTGCCAGCAGTCTTAACCCCAGAGGGCCCGAGCAGTTCTTC. This encodes CASSLNPRGPEQFF.

This chain joins TRBV28 and TRBJ2-7; possibly TRBD2 for D (5 bases). Germline assignment: CDR1 MDHEN and CDR2 SYDVKM. This CDR3 contains 14 residues. V was shortened by 5 bases and J by 2 bases, with 13 bases between the two germline ends. The CDR3 DNA reads as TGTGCCAGCAGTGCCCGGACTGTAACCTACGAGCAGTACTTC. Its protein product is CASSARTVTYEQYF.